Below, 10 T cell receptor beta chains from the same sample are listed, as sequenced in a study of human versus mouse CDR3 diversity and MHC coevolution. Repertoires were generated with immunoSEQ multiplex PCR, while TCRdb's copy carries only in-frame clones and drops some. The sample consists of 80,000 or so clones, 93% of them appearing once. The sequencing sample was made of naive CD4+ T cells from blood. Subset indicated: CD45RO-negative CD62L-positive naive CD4 T cells. The receptors come from a person between 30 and 69 years old in good health.

The rearrangement uses TRBV11-2 and TRBJ1-1; D ambiguous. The germline V and J ends were trimmed by 2 bases and 4 bases, with 11 bases remaining between them. Germline CDR1 SGHAT, CDR2 FQNNGV. The CDR3 consists of 14 residues. Here the CDR3 reads CASSLNRGSTEAFF. CDR3 bases: TGTGCCAGCAGCTTAAACCGGGGTAGCACTGAAGCTTTCTTT.

The chain recombines TRBV7-9 with TRBJ1-4, with a possible D match to TRBD1 (6 bases). Germline values: CDR1 SEHNR, CDR2 FQNEAQ (reference sequence). This CDR3 spans 13 amino acids. V lost 5 bases and J 5 bases, leaving 9 bases between the germline ends. CDR3 residues: CASSRQENEKLFF. The CDR3 DNA sequence: TGTGCCAGCAGCCGACAGGAGAATGAAAAACTGTTTTTT.

This chain joins TRBV30 and TRBJ2-3; D uncertain. There are 12 residues in the CDR3. Germline loops: CDR1 GTSNPN, CDR2 SVGIG (reference sequence). The V and J ends lost 4 bases and 2 bases respectively, with 7 bases between them. This CDR3 reads CAWTFVTDTQYF. The CDR3 DNA reads TGTGCCTGGACCTTCGTCACAGATACGCAGTATTTT. The whole variable domain, filled in from reference TRBV30 and TRBJ2-3, reads SQTIHQWPATLVQPVGSPLSLECTVEGTSNPNLYWYRQAAGRGLQLLFYSVGIGQISSEVPQNLSASRPQDRQFILSSKKLLLSDSGFYLCAWTFVTDTQYFGPGTRLTVL.

The chain recombines TRBV27 with TRBJ2-3; 8 bases map to TRBD2. The trim removed 2 bases at V and 3 bases at J, leaving 7 bases unmatched. CDR3 size: 16 residues. Germline values: CDR1 MNHEY, CDR2 SMNVEV (reference sequence). The CDR3 loop reads CASSLALGLATDTQYF. The CDR3 DNA follows: TGTGCCAGCAGTTTAGCGCTTGGACTAGCAACAGATACGCAGTATTTT.

CDR3 region: CASSKRQGNTEAFF. CDR3 bases: TGTGCCAGCAGCAAACGACAGGGGAACACTGAAGCTTTCTTT. V is TRBV7-3 and J is TRBJ1-1, with 7 bases aligning to TRBD1. The CDR3 has 14 amino acids. Losses at the gene ends were 5 bases for V and 1 base for J; bases not matched to a gene: 4. The germline CDR1 and CDR2 sequences are SGHTA and FQGTGA. Looking up the rest from reference TRBV7-3 and TRBJ1-1 gives the full variable domain: GAGVSQTPSNKVTEKGKYVELRCDPISGHTALYWYRQSLGQGPEFLIYFQGTGAADDSGLPNDRFFAVRPEGSVSTLKIQRTERGDSAVYLCASSKRQGNTEAFFGQGTRLTVV.

The chain employs TRBV30 and TRBJ2-7, with TRBD1 matching 9 bases. Germline CDR1 is GTSNPN and CDR2 is SVGIG (reference sequence). The J segment lost 3 bases and the V segment lost 5 bases, leaving 5 bases of the junction unmatched. The CDR3 sequence is 13 residues long. The CDR3 is CAWSGTGFYEQYF. CDR3 nucleotide sequence: TGTGCCTGGTCCGGGACAGGGTTCTACGAGCAGTACTTC. The full variable domain, completed using reference TRBV30 and TRBJ2-7, is SQTIHQWPATLVQPVGSPLSLECTVEGTSNPNLYWYRQAAGRGLQLLFYSVGIGQISSEVPQNLSASRPQDRQFILSSKKLLLSDSGFYLCAWSGTGFYEQYFGPGTRLTVT.

The chain links TRBV7-2 to TRBJ2-2; 7 nucleotides line up with TRBD1. Germline V CDR1 and CDR2: SGHTA, FQGNSA. V trimming: 4 bases; J trimming: 6 bases; junction bases outside the gene matches: 17. The CDR3 length is 18 residues. The CDR3 region is CASSSRVGQSPWAGELFF. In DNA form, the CDR3 reads TGTGCCAGCAGCTCTAGGGTGGGACAGTCGCCATGGGCCGGGGAGCTGTTTTTT.

The CDR3 sequence: CASSPTRQGFYGYTF. For the CDR3, the DNA is TGTGCCAGCAGCCCAACCCGACAGGGCTTCTATGGCTACACCTTC. The chain uses TRBV7-2 and TRBJ1-2; 7 bases line up with TRBD1. The CDR3 totals 15 residues. The J segment lost 4 bases and the V segment lost 5 bases, leaving 10 bases of the junction unmatched. The germline V gene has CDR1 SGHTA and CDR2 FQGNSA.

CDR3 DNA: TGTGCCAGTAGGTTAAAGCGCGGGGGCACAGGGATTGGGTTTACTGAAGCTTTCTTT. Translation: CASRLKRGGTGIGFTEAFF. The chain links TRBV19 to TRBJ1-1; maybe TRBD1 (6 bases). This CDR3 region has 19 residues. Germline V lookup: CDR1 LNHDA, CDR2 SQIVND (reference sequence). Trimming stripped 6 bases from V and 5 bases from J, with 31 bases between.

This chain uses TRBV4-1 with TRBJ1-1; D is unresolved. The CDR3 spans 13 residues. The V gene lost 5 bases and the J gene lost 1 base, with 8 bases spanning the gap. The germline CDR1 and CDR2 sequences are MGHRA and YSYEKL. CDR3 in amino acids: CASSASGNTEAFF. Here the CDR3 DNA reads TGCGCCAGCAGCGCTTCGGGGAACACTGAAGCTTTCTTT.